The 25 T cell receptor beta chains below all came from one sample that was sequenced in a study of spatial heterogeneity in lung cancer. Time point reported: blood at routine non-recurrence follow-up after resection. Whole RNA, which was extracted from tumor, nontumor lung tissue or frozen PBMC, was sequenced without any cell sorting. TCRdb redid the calling of the 5' RACE reads with MiXCR, one entry per CDR3 protein. The sample lists under 150,000 distinct CDR3 sequences, 9% to 15% seen once, with approximately 17% in the top ten. The sample in question was PBMCs, obtained at follow-up. The receptors come from a male donor with early-stage non-small cell lung cancer.

This clonotype has more than one count but fewer than ten. The V call is TRBV5-5, the J call TRBJ2-1; no reliable D call. V shed 4 bases and J shed 4 bases, with 15 bases lying between them. The CDR3 runs to 15 residues. CDR1 is SGHKS, CDR2 YYEKEE, per germline (reference sequence). CDR3: CASSPPPPGYNEQFF. The CDR3 DNA is TGTGCCAGCAGCCCTCCCCCCCCCGGTTACAATGAGCAGTTCTTC.

This clonotype appeared many times. V is TRBV5-4 and J is TRBJ1-1, with no clear D. Trimming left V 4 bases short and J 5 bases short, with 9 bases between. The CDR3 sequence is 12 residues long. The germline gives CDR1 SGHNT, CDR2 YYREEE (reference sequence). The CDR3 coding sequence is TGTGCCAGCAGCATTCTGGGGACTGAAGCTTTCTTT. Its translation: CASSILGTEAFF.

This clonotype has more than one count but fewer than ten. The genes are TRBV12-3 or TRBV12-4 and TRBJ2-5; 8 bases are a match to TRBD2. The CDR3 is made up of 14 amino acids. Trimming removed 2 bases from V and 5 bases from J; junction bases left unmatched: 4. The CDR3 DNA sequence: TGTGCCAGCAGTTTACGGGGGGGCCAGGAGACCCAGTACTTC. Protein product: CASSLRGGQETQYF.

V gene TRBV7-2 combines with J gene TRBJ2-2, with D hard to call. Per the germline V gene, CDR1 is SGHTA and CDR2 is FQGNSA. The CDR3 contains 17 residues. Trimming took 0 bases from V and 4 from J, leaving 15 bases between them. DNA for the CDR3: TGTGCCAGCAGCTTAGCGCTTTGCCGTGATGGCACCGGGGAGCTGTTTTTT. It encodes CASSLALCRDGTGELFF.

This clonotype occurred a few times. The chain has TRBV5-1 and TRBJ1-1; 7 bases fit TRBD1. CDR3 length: 14 amino acids. The V gene's germline CDR1 is SGHRS and CDR2 YFSETQ. Trimming took 3 bases from V and 2 from J; bases not matched to a gene: 4. The CDR3 protein is CASSSSGGNTEAFF. The CDR3 DNA sequence: TGCGCCAGCAGCTCTTCAGGGGGTAACACTGAAGCTTTCTTT.

This clonotype was seen many times. The V call is TRBV19, the J call TRBJ1-6; D is unclear. The CDR3 runs to 13 residues. The V end lost 5 bases, the J end lost 5 bases, and 7 bases lay between the germline ends. Germline assignment: CDR1 LNHDA and CDR2 SQIVND (reference sequence). The CDR3, as DNA: TGTGCCAGTAGTGATGCAGATAATTCACCCCTCCACTTT. This gives the protein CASSDADNSPLHF.

The gene calls are TRBV5-1 and TRBJ2-3; no reliable D call. Germline V lookup: CDR1 SGHRS, CDR2 YFSETQ. With 0 bases removed from V and 4 bases from J, the gap between germline ends came to 9 bases. The CDR3 spans 14 residues. CDR3 in amino acids: CASSLDGFADTQYF. CDR3 in DNA: TGCGCCAGCAGCTTGGACGGGTTCGCAGATACGCAGTATTTT. The full variable domain, completed using reference TRBV5-1 and TRBJ2-3, is KAGVTQTPRYLIKTRGQQVTLSCSPISGHRSVSWYQQTPGQGLQFLFEYFSETQRNKGNFPGRFSGRQFSNSRSEMNVSTLELGDSALYLCASSLDGFADTQYFGPGTRLTVL.

V is TRBV20-1 and J is TRBJ2-4, with 7 bases matching TRBD2. Germline V gene data show CDR1 as DFQATT and CDR2 as SNEGSKA (reference sequence). Unmatched junction bases numbered 14, after V lost 5 bases and J lost 10 bases. The CDR3 has 14 residues. The CDR3, as DNA: TGCAGTGCTGCCGAGGGAGGGCCTGGGTTGATTCAGTACTTC. Translating it yields CSAAEGGPGLIQYF.

This clonotype was picked up a small number of times. The chain couples TRBV20-1 to TRBJ1-1; D may be TRBD1 (6 bases). Trimming took off 0 bases at V and 1 base at J, with 12 bases between the two ends. Germline CDR1 is DFQATT and CDR2 is SNEGSKA (reference sequence). CDR3 size: 15 residues. The CDR3 sequence is CSARDGGNSNTEAFF. The CDR3 DNA sequence: TGCAGTGCTAGAGATGGGGGCAACTCGAACACTGAAGCTTTCTTT.

The sample holds a few counts of this clonotype. The chain has TRBV9 and TRBJ2-5; D uncertain. Germline CDR1 and CDR2: SGDLS and YYNGEE. Trimming cost V 1 base and J 2 bases, with 9 bases left between them. The CDR3 is made up of 14 amino acids. CDR3: CASSVYGLQETQYF. As DNA, the CDR3 is TGTGCCAGCAGCGTATACGGGCTTCAAGAGACCCAGTACTTC.

This sequence joins TRBV20-1 and TRBJ2-3, with 13 bases aligning to TRBD2. Germline loops: CDR1 DFQATT, CDR2 SNEGSKA (reference sequence). This CDR3 comprises 16 residues. The V and J ends lost 4 bases and 4 bases, in that order; junction bases with no gene match: 8. CDR3 sequence reads: CSAKQTSGGTADTQYF. CDR3 nucleotide sequence: TGCAGTGCTAAGCAGACTAGCGGGGGGACGGCAGATACGCAGTATTTT.

The chain joins TRBV28 to TRBJ2-7; no definite D call. This CDR3 comprises 16 residues. V dropped 3 bases and J dropped 1 base, with 16 bases sitting between them. CDR1 is MDHEN, CDR2 SYDVKM, per germline. CDR3 sequence (DNA): TGTGCCAGCAGTTTTCCGCCGGGCAGAAAGTCCTACGAGCAGTACTTC. It specifies CASSFPPGRKSYEQYF.

This clonotype has just a few counts. The chain links TRBV7-9 to TRBJ2-1; TRBD2 aligns across 9 bases. Germline V gives CDR1 SEHNR, CDR2 FQNEAQ (reference sequence). This CDR3 region has 15 residues. J gave up 6 bases and V 3 bases, and 6 bases lay outside the gene matches. CDR3 DNA sequence: TGTGCCAGCAGCTTTAGCGGGGGACTGGGCAATGAGCAGTTCTTC. This gives the protein CASSFSGGLGNEQFF. Filled out from reference TRBV7-9 and TRBJ2-1, the complete variable domain reads DTGVSQNPRHKITKRGQNVTFRCDPISEHNRLYWYRQTLGQGPEFLTYFQNEAQLEKSRLLSDRFSAERPKGSFSTLEIQRTEQGDSAMYLCASSFSGGLGNEQFFGPGTRLTVL.

This clonotype was observed a few times. This rearrangement joins TRBV4-1 to TRBJ2-1, with 8 bases that match TRBD2. The CDR3 runs to 15 residues. The junction had 13 bases not matched to a gene; V was cut back by 0 bases and J by 15 bases. Germline V gene sequence: CDR1 MGHRA, CDR2 YSYEKL. CDR3 coding DNA: TGCGCCAGCAGCCAAGATCCGGGGCGGGGGGCCGGATGGTTCTTC. Translated, it gives CASSQDPGRGAGWFF.

The V call is TRBV27, the J call TRBJ2-7, with 10 bases that match TRBD2. CDR3 length: 14 amino acids. V lost 0 bases to trimming and J lost 4 bases; unmatched junction nucleotides: 0. Germline lookup yields CDR1 MNHEY and CDR2 SMNVEV (reference sequence). CDR3 sequence (DNA): TGTGCCAGCAGTTTATCAGCGGGGGGGTACGAGCAGTACTTC. It yields the protein CASSLSAGGYEQYF.

This clonotype was seen more than once but under ten times. The rearrangement links TRBV19 to TRBJ2-7; TRBD1 agrees at 8 bases. Looked up from germline, CDR1 is LNHDA and CDR2 is SQIVND (reference sequence). CDR3 length equals 16 residues. J was trimmed by 2 bases and V by 4 bases; bases with no gene match: 10. CDR3 residues: CASSKMTGTGTYEQYF. DNA of the CDR3: TGTGCCAGTAGTAAGATGACCGGGACAGGCACCTACGAGCAGTACTTC.

The table lists this clonotype with a few counts. V and J are TRBV10-3 and TRBJ2-2; D gene ambiguous. Trimming shortened V by 6 bases and J by 5 bases, and 4 bases separated the two germline ends. The CDR3 is 11 amino acids. CDR1 and CDR2 (germline): ENHRY, SYGVKD. The chain's CDR3 is CAIRTTGELFF. The CDR3 DNA reads TGTGCCATCAGGACGACCGGGGAGCTGTTTTTT.

This clonotype was seen a handful of times. The chain uses TRBV6-4 and TRBJ1-2; D remains unclear. The CDR3 extends over 13 amino acids. V was trimmed by 4 bases and J by 2 bases, leaving 8 bases between them. Germline lookup yields CDR1 MRHNA and CDR2 SNTAGT. CDR3 region: CASSVGRNYGYTF. CDR3 DNA sequence: TGTGCCAGCAGTGTAGGGAGGAACTATGGCTACACCTTC.

This clonotype was seen ten or more times. J is TRBJ1-5 and V is TRBV9; 11 nucleotides align to TRBD1. The CDR3 consists of 15 residues. Germline V gives CDR1 SGDLS, CDR2 YYNGEE. V was pared by 0 bases and J by 4 bases, with 0 bases of the junction left unmatched. The CDR3 is CASSVGDRGNQPQHF. The CDR3 DNA is TGTGCCAGCAGCGTAGGGGACAGGGGGAATCAGCCCCAGCATTTT.

Only a few counts were recorded for this clonotype. The chain combines TRBV7-2 with TRBJ2-7, with 7 bases matching TRBD1. Germline CDR1 is SGHTA and CDR2 is FQGNSA. The CDR3 spans 14 residues. The J segment lost 7 bases and the V segment lost 6 bases, leaving 12 bases of the junction unmatched. The CDR3 DNA reads as TGTGCCAGCAGTCCTACAGGGGCTCGGGTAGAGCAGTACTTC. It yields the protein CASSPTGARVEQYF.

V and J are TRBV12-3 or TRBV12-4 and TRBJ1-4; D unclear. V was shortened by 5 bases and J by 2 bases, with 12 bases between the two germline ends. The CDR3 spans 15 residues. CDR3 nucleotides: TGTGCCAGCAGTCCACGAGGAGTCACTAATGAAAAACTGTTTTTT. It translates to CASSPRGVTNEKLFF.

This clonotype occurred many times. A junction boundary mismatches the germline segment, possibly from a read error. The gene calls are TRBV11-1 and TRBJ2-1; D uncertain. Per germline, CDR1 SGHAT and CDR2 FQDESV (reference sequence). CDR3 length: 12 residues. CDR3 loop: CASSLEYTEQFF. The CDR3 DNA is TGTGCCAGCAGCTTAGAATACACTGAGCAGTTCTTC.

This chain connects TRBV10-3 to TRBJ2-5, with TRBD2 as a possible D gene (6 bases). Trimming pared 10 bases from V and 4 bases from J, leaving 10 bases between. The CDR3 loop spans 11 amino acids. Germline lookup yields CDR1 ENHRY and CDR2 SYGVKD. This chain's CDR3 is CATLGGETQYF. CDR3 sequence (DNA): TGTGCCACCCTCGGGGGAGAGACCCAGTACTTC.

This clonotype was seen a handful of times. The J gene is TRBJ2-1, the V gene TRBV28; a weak D match, TRBD1 (6 bases). The length of the CDR3 is 12 residues. V was cut by 6 bases and J by 8 bases, with 11 bases left in between. Germline V gene sequence: CDR1 MDHEN, CDR2 SYDVKM. The CDR3 DNA is TGTGCCAGCAGGCAGACAGGCCATGAGCAGTTCTTC. This gives the protein CASRQTGHEQFF.

A few counts support this clonotype. The chain joins TRBV10-3 to TRBJ2-3; D is uncertain. The CDR3 sequence is 13 residues long. CDR1 and CDR2 (germline): ENHRY, SYGVKD. V lost 2 bases, J lost 4 bases, and 7 bases lay in between. The CDR3 spells CAISEGQSDTQYF. In DNA, the CDR3 is TGTGCCATCAGTGAGGGTCAGTCAGATACGCAGTATTTT.